The T cell receptor beta chain under discussion was sequenced for a study of shared clonotypes between healthy human individuals. In the source study's methods: In the immunoSEQ data, sequences were junction-only and lacked quality scores, so filtering differed. The table came from immunoSEQ multiplex PCR; TCRdb's copy has only in-frame clones and leaves some out. V and J calls and clone size come straight from that table; D and trimming were deduced from the DNA. This table has approximately 980,000 clones, 60% to 85% appearing once. Germline V gene data show CDR1 as SGHDN and CDR2 as FVKESK. The CDR3 extends over 13 amino acids. V lost 2 bases, J lost 0 bases, and 4 bases lay in between.

This receptor was identified in a man younger than 30 in good health. Material: memory CD4+ T cells sorted from blood. Subset indicated: CD45RA-negative fraction. This chain joins TRBV14 and TRBJ1-1; D unclear. The CDR3 loop is CASSQTLNTEAFF. The CDR3 bases are TGTGCCAGCAGCCAAACCCTGAACACTGAAGCTTTCTTT.